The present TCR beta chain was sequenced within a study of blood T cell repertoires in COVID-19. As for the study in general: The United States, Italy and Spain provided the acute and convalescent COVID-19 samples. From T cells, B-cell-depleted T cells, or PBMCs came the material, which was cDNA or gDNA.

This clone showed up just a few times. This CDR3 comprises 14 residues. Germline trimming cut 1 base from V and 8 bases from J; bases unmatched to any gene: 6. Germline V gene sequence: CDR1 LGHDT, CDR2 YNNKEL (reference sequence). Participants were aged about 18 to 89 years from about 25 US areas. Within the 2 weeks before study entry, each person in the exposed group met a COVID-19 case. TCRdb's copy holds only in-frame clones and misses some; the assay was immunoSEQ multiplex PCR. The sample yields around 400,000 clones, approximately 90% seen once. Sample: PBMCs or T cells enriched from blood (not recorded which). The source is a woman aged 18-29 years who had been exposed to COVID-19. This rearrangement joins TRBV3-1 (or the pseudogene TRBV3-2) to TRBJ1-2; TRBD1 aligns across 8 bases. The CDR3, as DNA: TGTGCCAGCAGCCAAGGACAGGGGAATCGCGGCTACACCTTC. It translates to CASSQGQGNRGYTF.